Below, 11 T cell receptor beta chains from the same sample are listed, as sequenced in a study of T cell responses to AZD1222 COVID-19 vaccine. Some clones are missing from TCRdb's copy, which holds only in-frame ones; the method was immunoSEQ multiplex PCR. Among about 150,000 clones listed, 89% were seen once. The sequenced sample was peripheral blood, obtained on day 0 of AZD1222 vaccination. The receptors here all came from an adult in good health.

The chain employs TRBV2 and TRBJ1-5, with unresolved D. V lost 4 bases and J 3 bases, leaving 7 bases between the germline ends. The germline CDR1 and CDR2 sequences are SNHLY and FYNNEI. The length of the CDR3 is 13 residues. DNA for the CDR3: TGTGCCAGCAGTGTCATAGCCAATCAGCCCCAGCATTTT. Protein: CASSVIANQPQHF. The whole variable domain, remainder taken from reference TRBV2 and TRBJ1-5, is EPEVTQTPSHQVTQMGQEVILRCVPISNHLYFYWYRQILGQKVEFLVSFYNNEISEKSEIFDDQFSVERPDGSNFTLKIRSTKLEDSAMYFCASSVIANQPQHFGDGTRLSIL.

V usage is TRBV6-5 and J usage is TRBJ1-2; TRBD1 might be the D (5 bases). V lost 10 bases, J lost 8 bases, and 17 bases lay in between. This CDR3 has 12 residues. In germline, CDR1 is MNHEY, CDR2 SVGAGI. The CDR3 DNA reads TGTGCCACCGGACGATCAGGGAGGGGCTACACCTTC. This codes for CATGRSGRGYTF.

The chain combines TRBV10-2 with TRBJ2-3; 9 bases match TRBD2. J was trimmed by 3 bases and V by 10 bases; bases with no gene match: 11. Germline loops: CDR1 WSHSY, CDR2 SAAADI. The CDR3 has 15 residues. The CDR3 region is CATQAAGGRTDTQYF. In nucleotides, the CDR3 is TGCGCCACCCAAGCCGCGGGAGGGCGGACAGATACGCAGTATTTT.

This rearrangement joins TRBV9 to TRBJ2-1, with TRBD2 matching over 14 bases. V lost 0 bases and J lost 4; bases outside the gene matches: 9. Per the germline V gene, CDR1 is SGDLS and CDR2 is YYNGEE. The length of the CDR3 is 19 residues. CDR3 bases: TGTGCCAGCAGCGTAGCTACGGGGACTAGCGGGAGTGGGTACAATGAGCAGTTCTTC. The encoded protein is CASSVATGTSGSGYNEQFF. Full variable domain (rest looked up from reference TRBV9 and TRBJ2-1): DSGVTQTPKHLITATGQRVTLRCSPRSGDLSVYWYQQSLDQGLQFLIQYYNGEERAKGNILERFSAQQFPDLHSELNLSSLELGDSALYFCASSVATGTSGSGYNEQFFGPGTRLTVL.

The rearrangement uses TRBV2 and TRBJ2-7; the match to TRBD2 covers 7 bases. Losses at the gene ends were 4 bases for V and 9 bases for J; bases not matched to a gene: 15. CDR3 length equals 15 residues. Germline-derived CDR1 and CDR2 are SNHLY and FYNNEI. CDR3 in amino acids: CASSVMTGGPFGQYF. CDR3 DNA: TGTGCCAGCAGTGTTATGACGGGAGGTCCCTTCGGGCAGTACTTC.

V and J are TRBV2 and TRBJ1-1; a possible D gene is TRBD1 (5 bases). CDR1 is SNHLY and CDR2 is FYNNEI in the germline V gene. Trimming shortened V by 3 bases and J by 7 bases, and 12 bases separated the two germline ends. The CDR3 has 13 residues. The CDR3 region has the DNA TGTGCCAGCAGTGAGCGCAGGGAAATTGAAGCTTTCTTT. Its protein product is CASSERREIEAFF.

The V and J genes are TRBV28 and TRBJ1-2; the D gene is possibly TRBD1 (5 bases). The CDR3 loop spans 14 amino acids. Germline V gene lookup returns CDR1 MDHEN and CDR2 SYDVKM. V shed 5 bases and J shed 7 bases, with 17 bases lying between them. The CDR3 DNA reads as TGTGCCAGCAGTGGGGCCTCGACTGGGAGTGGCTACACCTTC. Protein: CASSGASTGSGYTF.

This clone was found once. V gene TRBV5-1 combines with J gene TRBJ1-1, with a possible D match to TRBD1 (6 bases). The CDR3 contains 14 residues. Between the trimmed V and J ends, which lost 2 bases and 7 bases, there was a span of 15 bases. Looked up from germline, CDR1 is SGHRS and CDR2 is YFSETQ. The CDR3: CASSFLPGADEAFF. The CDR3 DNA follows: TGCGCCAGCAGCTTTCTTCCAGGGGCAGATGAAGCTTTCTTT.

The V and J genes are TRBV11-2 and TRBJ2-2; D not resolved. Trimming took off 2 bases at V and 2 bases at J, with 6 bases between the two ends. Germline assignment: CDR1 SGHAT and CDR2 FQNNGV. This CDR3 contains 14 residues. The CDR3 DNA sequence: TGTGCCAGCAGCTTAAGATATAACACCGGGGAGCTGTTTTTT. It translates to CASSLRYNTGELFF.

The gene calls are TRBV5-1 and TRBJ2-7; a possible D gene is TRBD1 (6 bases). From germline, CDR1 is SGHRS and CDR2 YFSETQ. Trimming pared 4 bases from V and 0 bases from J, leaving 8 bases between. The CDR3 has 13 amino acids. The chain's CDR3 is CASSRDTSYEQYF. The CDR3 bases are TGCGCCAGCAGCAGGGACACCTCCTACGAGCAGTACTTC. The full variable domain, with the rest looked up from reference TRBV5-1 and TRBJ2-7, is KAGVTQTPRYLIKTRGQQVTLSCSPISGHRSVSWYQQTPGQGLQFLFEYFSETQRNKGNFPGRFSGRQFSNSRSEMNVSTLELGDSALYLCASSRDTSYEQYFGPGTRLTVT.

The chain links TRBV21-1 to TRBJ1-3. TRBV21-1 is classified as a pseudogene. The CDR3 is 18 residues long. Here the CDR3 DNA reads TGTGCCAGCAGCAAACCTACTTGTGCGGCAGATTCTGGAAACACCATATATTTT. This sequence encodes CASSKPTCAADSGNTIYF.